These 23 T cell receptor beta chains originate from one sample sequenced in a study of blood T cell repertoires in COVID-19. Clones were read by immunoSEQ multiplex PCR, and TCRdb kept only the in-frame ones, dropping some. Here the sample spans 110,000 or so clones, roughly 85% being singletons. Sequenced sample: peripheral blood. The receptor set was obtained from a woman aged 55-70 years with COVID-19, enrolled during active disease.

As regards this clone: This could be a read error, since a much larger clone is one nucleotide away. This chain uses TRBV3-1 (or the pseudogene TRBV3-2) with TRBJ1-5, with 11 bases aligning to TRBD1. The J segment lost 3 bases and the V segment lost 1 base, leaving 2 bases of the junction unmatched. CDR1 and CDR2 (germline): LGHDT, YNNKEL (reference sequence). This CDR3 region has 16 residues. DNA of the CDR3: TGTGCCAGCAGCCAAGGGACAGGGGGCAACAATCAGCCCCAGCATTTT. Residues: CASSQGTGGNNQPQHF.

This chain links TRBV7-3 with TRBJ2-1; TRBD2 matches 7 bases. V trimming: 3 bases; J trimming: 3 bases; junction bases outside the gene matches: 5. Germline V CDR1 and CDR2: SGHTA, FQGTGA. The CDR3 has 15 amino acids. The CDR3 DNA reads as TGTGCCAGCAGCTTTGGTCCTAGCGGCTACAATGAGCAGTTCTTC. Its protein is CASSFGPSGYNEQFF.

This clone is a singleton in its sample. The rearrangement joins TRBV2 to TRBJ1-1; the match to TRBD1 covers 8 bases. With 4 bases clipped from V and 6 bases from J, the junction kept 7 bases outside the gene matches. The CDR3 is 14 residues long. Germline CDR1 reads SNHLY; CDR2 reads FYNNEI. This chain's CDR3 is CASSAPGQEAEAFF. DNA for the CDR3: TGTGCCAGCAGTGCTCCGGGACAGGAGGCTGAAGCTTTCTTT.

This chain links TRBV29-1 with TRBJ2-1; 8 positions agree with TRBD2. Per germline, CDR1 SQVTM and CDR2 ANQGSEA. J lost 6 bases, V lost 6 bases, and 10 bases had no gene match. The CDR3 contains 14 residues. The CDR3 DNA is TGCAGCGTAAGAGGACTAGCTGGTCGCAATGAGCAGTTCTTC. It translates to CSVRGLAGRNEQFF.

The chain recombines TRBV3-1 (or the pseudogene TRBV3-2) with TRBJ1-2; TRBD1 matches at 12 bases. V shed 4 bases, J shed 2 bases, and the junction held 5 bases outside the gene matches. The CDR3 has 16 residues. The V gene's germline CDR1 is LGHDT and CDR2 YNNKEL (reference sequence). For the CDR3, the DNA is TGTGCCAGCAGCCGGGGACAGGGGGCGAAAAACTATGGCTACACCTTC. Translating it yields CASSRGQGAKNYGYTF.

The chain has TRBV28 and TRBJ2-1; no definite D call. Deletions cut 2 bases from V and 4 bases from J, with 12 bases between. This CDR3 region has 15 residues. Germline CDR1 MDHEN, CDR2 SYDVKM. The CDR3 here is CASSLNRPEYNEQFF. CDR3 DNA: TGTGCCAGCAGTTTAAATCGGCCGGAGTACAATGAGCAGTTCTTC.

This clone appeared a few times. V and J are TRBV6-5 and TRBJ1-1; D might be TRBD1 (6 bases). This CDR3 region has 14 residues. Trimming shortened V by 6 bases and J by 2 bases, and 13 bases separated the two germline ends. The germline gives CDR1 MNHEY, CDR2 SVGAGI. The CDR3 spells CASRETGLNTEAFF. CDR3 DNA sequence: TGTGCCAGCAGGGAGACAGGCCTTAACACTGAAGCTTTCTTT.

The chain has TRBV9 and TRBJ2-3, with TRBD1 matching over 7 bases. From germline, CDR1 is SGDLS and CDR2 YYNGEE. The CDR3 length is 17 residues. V lost 2 bases to trimming and J lost 2 bases; unmatched junction nucleotides: 11. For the CDR3, the DNA is TGTGCCAGCAGCGTCGGGACAGCAGACTTCTCCACAGATACGCAGTATTTT. This codes for CASSVGTADFSTDTQYF.

The chain links TRBV5-8 to TRBJ2-7, with D possibly being TRBD2 (6 bases). This CDR3 has 14 amino acids. V dropped 1 base and J dropped 1 base, with 9 bases sitting between them. Germline values: CDR1 SGHTS, CDR2 YDEGEE. The CDR3 region is CASSLFRESYEQYF. The DNA of the CDR3 is TGTGCCAGCAGCTTGTTTCGGGAGTCCTACGAGCAGTACTTC.

The CDR3 sequence is CASSSEGARGYGYTF. DNA for the CDR3: TGTGCCAGCAGCTCGGAGGGGGCACGGGGCTATGGCTACACCTTC. The rearrangement joins TRBV9 to TRBJ1-2; 7 nucleotides line up with TRBD1. In germline, CDR1 is SGDLS, CDR2 YYNGEE. V was clipped by 4 bases and J by 4 bases; unmatched bases: 10. CDR3 size: 15 residues.

J is TRBJ1-2 and V is TRBV7-9; no clear D. V lost 5 bases and J lost 5, with 9 bases in between. The length of the CDR3 is 12 residues. Germline CDR1 SEHNR, CDR2 FQNEAQ (reference sequence). The CDR3 DNA follows: TGTGCCAGCAGCAGGAGTCAGTATGGCTACACCTTC. Protein product: CASSRSQYGYTF.

The V call is TRBV29-1, the J call TRBJ2-5, with D possibly matching TRBD1 (5 bases). Looked up from germline, CDR1 is SQVTM and CDR2 is ANQGSEA. The V end was cut by 7 bases, the J end by 4 bases, with 16 bases between. This CDR3 region has 13 residues. CDR3 sequence: CSAQGQGLETQYF. The CDR3 DNA is TGCAGCGCCCAGGGCCAGGGTCTAGAGACCCAGTACTTC.

This clone was picked up a small number of times. The rearrangement links TRBV9 to TRBJ1-2, with 7 bases identical to TRBD1. In germline, CDR1 is SGDLS, CDR2 YYNGEE. CDR3 length equals 16 residues. V lost 0 bases and J lost 3; bases outside the gene matches: 8. This CDR3 is CASSVVGGGGYYGYTF. DNA of the CDR3: TGTGCCAGCAGCGTAGTAGGGGGCGGAGGGTACTATGGCTACACCTTC.

The chain employs TRBV12-3 or TRBV12-4 and TRBJ1-1; perhaps TRBD1 as D (5 bases). The CDR3 spans 13 residues. The V gene lost 11 bases and the J gene lost 0 bases, with 13 bases spanning the gap. The CDR3 nucleotides read TGTGCCTCGGTGGGGGGGATGAACACTGAAGCTTTCTTT. This codes for CASVGGMNTEAFF.

The genes are TRBV5-1 and TRBJ2-6; D gene unclear. Germline values: CDR1 SGHRS, CDR2 YFSETQ. Trimming cost V 5 bases and J 0 bases, with 6 bases left between them. The CDR3 totals 14 residues. CDR3 nucleotide sequence: TGCGCCAGCAGACTGGTCTCTGGGGCCAACGTCCTGACTTTC. Translation: CASRLVSGANVLTF.

This clone appeared a few times. V usage is TRBV7-3 and J usage is TRBJ1-1; TRBD1 might be the D (5 bases). The CDR3 spans 14 residues. Trimming pared 2 bases from V and 1 base from J, leaving 8 bases between. Germline assignment: CDR1 SGHTA and CDR2 FQGTGA. As DNA, the CDR3 is TGTGCCAGCAGCTTACGAAGGGGGAACACTGAAGCTTTCTTT. Encoded protein: CASSLRRGNTEAFF.

This chain links TRBV27 with TRBJ2-7; TRBD2 matches 14 bases. CDR3 length equals 16 residues. Looked up from germline, CDR1 is MNHEY and CDR2 is SMNVEV (reference sequence). V gave up 5 bases and J gave up 2 bases; unmatched junction bases: 5. The chain's CDR3 is CASSTETSGGAYEQYF. CDR3 DNA: TGTGCCAGCAGTACCGAGACTAGCGGGGGGGCCTACGAGCAGTACTTC.

V and J are TRBV11-2 and TRBJ2-7; D is ambiguous. V was clipped by 5 bases and J by 6 bases, with 14 bases between them. The CDR3 spans 13 residues. The germline V gene encodes CDR1 SGHAT and CDR2 FQNNGV. DNA of the CDR3: TGTGCCAGCAGCCCCTTAGGATCGGGCGAGCAGTACTTC. This gives the protein CASSPLGSGEQYF.

The J gene is TRBJ1-6, the V gene TRBV6-5; TRBD1 matches at 7 bases. V trimming: 7 bases; J trimming: 8 bases; junction bases outside the gene matches: 8. The CDR3 spans 14 residues. The germline V gene has CDR1 MNHEY and CDR2 SVGAGI. DNA of the CDR3: TGTGCCAGCAACTCATGGGACAGTCATTCACCCCTCCACTTT. Protein product: CASNSWDSHSPLHF.

The rearrangement joins TRBV19 to TRBJ2-1, with D tentatively TRBD2 (6 bases). This CDR3 region has 15 residues. V was clipped by 4 bases and J by 0 bases, with 10 bases between them. CDR1 is LNHDA and CDR2 is SQIVND in the germline V gene (reference sequence). CDR3: CASSNGLSSYNEQFF. The CDR3 nucleotides read TGTGCCAGTAGTAACGGACTAAGCTCCTACAATGAGCAGTTCTTC.

The gene calls are TRBV27 and TRBJ1-5, with D uncertain. The V end was cut by 3 bases, the J end by 3 bases, with 9 bases between. CDR3 size: 14 residues. In germline, CDR1 is MNHEY, CDR2 SMNVEV (reference sequence). DNA for the CDR3: TGTGCCAGCAGTTTCGTCGGTCCCAATCAGCCCCAGCATTTT. Translated, it gives CASSFVGPNQPQHF.

This chain joins TRBV5-1 and TRBJ1-1; D call uncertain. The ends were cut back, 1 base at V and 0 bases at J, with 7 bases in the middle. CDR1 is SGHRS and CDR2 is YFSETQ in the germline V gene. The CDR3 is 14 residues long. CDR3 sequence reads: CASSLTGVNTEAFF. CDR3 bases: TGCGCCAGCAGCTTGACCGGAGTGAACACTGAAGCTTTCTTT.

CDR3 amino acids: CASGLGGRGETQYF. CDR3 in DNA: TGTGCTAGTGGTTTAGGGGGACGGGGAGAGACCCAGTACTTC. This chain connects TRBV12-5 to TRBJ2-5; D is possibly TRBD1 (6 bases). From germline, CDR1 is LGHNT and CDR2 FRNRAP. Trimming pared 3 bases from V and 4 bases from J, leaving 12 bases between. This CDR3 region has 14 residues. Complete variable domain (other parts from reference TRBV12-5 and TRBJ2-5): DARVTQTPRHKVTEMGQEVTMRCQPILGHNTVFWYRQTMMQGLELLAYFRNRAPLDDSGMPKDRFSAEMPDATLATLKIQPSEPRDSAVYFCASGLGGRGETQYFGPGTRLLVL.